Shown below are 25 T cell receptor beta chains from a single sample sequenced in a study of neurological immune-mediated disorders. Time point meaning: longitudinal time-point 3. TCRdb analysed the 5' RACE reads with MiXCR anew, one entry per CDR3 protein. The table records approximately 100,000 distinct CDR3 sequences, 11% of them present only once. Sequenced sample: PBMCs. The source of these receptors is a female donor with HTLV-1-associated myelopathy (HAM/TSP).

This clonotype was observed at least ten times. The V gene is TRBV7-2, the J gene TRBJ2-7; 7 bases map to TRBD1. V was clipped by 2 bases and J by 1 base; unmatched bases: 2. The CDR3 length is 14 residues. The germline gives CDR1 SGHTA, CDR2 FQGNSA. In DNA form, the CDR3 reads TGTGCCAGCAGCTTAAACAGGGGTTCCTACGAGCAGTACTTC. Protein product: CASSLNRGSYEQYF.

This clonotype came up once. The junction departs from the called germline gene at one end, perhaps through a read error. The chain uses TRBV5-1 and TRBJ2-5, with 12 nucleotides matching TRBD1. The CDR3 is made up of 16 amino acids. CDR1 is SGHRS, CDR2 YFSETQ, per germline. The CDR3 protein is CAISLGDRGQTETQYF. CDR3 sequence (DNA): TGCGCCATCAGCTTAGGGGACAGGGGGCAGACAGAGACCCAGTACTTC. Full variable domain (remainder filled in from reference TRBV5-1 and TRBJ2-5): KAGVTQTPRYLIKTRGQQVTLSCSPISGHRSVSWYQQTPGQGLQFLFEYFSETQRNKGNFPGRFSGRQFSNSRSEMNVSTLELGDSALYLCAISLGDRGQTETQYFGPGTRLLVL.

This clonotype appeared many times. The chain joins TRBV4-1 to TRBJ1-4, with 7 bases identical to TRBD1. With V trimmed by 3 bases and J by 5 bases, 9 bases remained unmatched. CDR1 and CDR2 (germline): MGHRA, YSYEKL. The CDR3 contains 16 residues. The CDR3 protein is CASSHAQDRANEKLFF. In DNA, the CDR3 is TGCGCCAGCAGCCACGCCCAAGACAGGGCGAATGAAAAACTGTTTTTT.

The chain couples TRBV20-1 to TRBJ2-1; D is perhaps TRBD2 (7 bases). Germline V gives CDR1 DFQATT, CDR2 SNEGSKA (reference sequence). The CDR3 extends over 13 amino acids. V lost 3 bases and J lost 5, with 11 bases in between. The CDR3 sequence: CSASAGANNEQFF. Written as DNA, the CDR3 is TGCAGTGCTAGCGCGGGGGCTAACAATGAGCAGTTCTTC.

The sample holds many counts of this clonotype. The CDR3 sequence is CASSPGGAGGKTQYF. The CDR3 DNA follows: TGTGCCAGCAGTCCCGGGGGGGCGGGGGGAAAGACCCAGTACTTC. The chain carries TRBV6-5 and TRBJ2-5; 8 nucleotides match TRBD2. Germline CDR1 is MNHEY and CDR2 is SVGAGI. This CDR3 is 15 amino acids long. The ends lost 5 bases at V and 6 bases at J; junction bases unmatched: 11.

Ten or more counts support this clonotype. The chain couples TRBV4-2 to TRBJ2-7; TRBD1 is a possible D gene (6 bases). V lost 8 bases and J lost 2, with 10 bases in between. The germline V gene encodes CDR1 LGHNA and CDR2 YNFKEQ. This CDR3 contains 12 residues. DNA for the CDR3: TGTGCCAGCTCGGCAGGGGCCTACGAGCAGTACTTC. It translates to CASSAGAYEQYF.

This clonotype was picked up many times. The J gene is TRBJ1-3, the V gene TRBV6-5; D unclear. The CDR3 extends over 14 amino acids. V lost 0 bases and J lost 8, with 11 bases in between. Germline loops: CDR1 MNHEY, CDR2 SVGAGI. The CDR3 loop is CASSYSTTRDTIYF. The CDR3 region has the DNA TGTGCCAGCAGTTACTCGACTACCCGGGACACCATATATTTT.

This clonotype appeared many times. The chain is built from TRBV28 and TRBJ1-5; D unclear. In germline, CDR1 is MDHEN, CDR2 SYDVKM. The CDR3 is made up of 16 amino acids. The V end was cut by 3 bases, the J end by 0 bases, with 12 bases between. The CDR3 DNA is TGTGCCAGCAGTTTTCGAATGGATTATAGCAATCAGCCCCAGCATTTT. Translated: CASSFRMDYSNQPQHF. Full variable domain (rest looked up from reference TRBV28 and TRBJ1-5): DVKVTQSSRYLVKRTGEKVFLECVQDMDHENMFWYRQDPGLGLRLIYFSYDVKMKEKGDIPEGYSVSREKKERFSLILESASTNQTSMYLCASSFRMDYSNQPQHFGDGTRLSIL.

Worth noting for this clonotype: A much bigger clone sits one base away, suggesting this may be a read error. V usage is TRBV5-5 and J usage is TRBJ2-7; TRBD1 agrees at 8 bases. This CDR3 spans 15 amino acids. V gave up 0 bases and J gave up 7 bases; unmatched junction bases: 9. CDR1 is SGHKS and CDR2 is YYEKEE in the germline V gene (reference sequence). The CDR3 protein is CASSLVVRQGTEQYF. Here the CDR3 DNA reads TGTGCCAGCAGCTTGGTTGTACGACAGGGGACTGAGCAGTACTTC.

This clonotype appeared many times. The chain joins TRBV7-3 to TRBJ2-7, with a possible D match to TRBD2 (7 bases). From germline, CDR1 is SGHTA and CDR2 FQGTGA. The CDR3 is 16 residues long. V shed 5 bases and J shed 4 bases, with 21 bases lying between them. DNA for the CDR3: TGTGCCAGCAGCCCCCGGGCGGGGGCGCCTTATTACGAGCAGTACTTC. Translation: CASSPRAGAPYYEQYF.

This clonotype was observed many times. This rearrangement joins TRBV7-2 to TRBJ2-1; 11 positions match TRBD2. This CDR3 has 17 amino acids. The germline gives CDR1 SGHTA, CDR2 FQGNSA. V lost 2 bases and J lost 8; bases outside the gene matches: 11. CDR3 DNA: TGTGCCAGCAGCTTACGGTTAGCGGGGGGGCGTAGGGATGAGCAGTTCTTC. This gives the protein CASSLRLAGGRRDEQFF.

Many counts were recorded for this clonotype. V gene TRBV20-1 combines with J gene TRBJ2-1; 10 nucleotides align to TRBD2. V gave up 3 bases and J gave up 7 bases; unmatched junction bases: 15. CDR1 and CDR2 (germline): DFQATT, SNEGSKA (reference sequence). The CDR3 contains 17 residues. The CDR3 region has the DNA TGCAGTGCTAGTTCCGCAGGGAGCGGGGGGGCCTGGAATGAGCAGTTCTTC. This gives the protein CSASSAGSGGAWNEQFF.

This clonotype was observed at least ten times. The chain links TRBV7-2 to TRBJ2-1; TRBD2 aligns across 7 bases. This CDR3 is built from 16 residues. Germline CDR1 is SGHTA and CDR2 is FQGNSA. The V and J ends lost 5 bases and 4 bases, in that order; junction bases with no gene match: 11. The CDR3 spells CASSPTSPRIYNEQFF. DNA of the CDR3: TGTGCCAGCAGCCCGACTAGCCCACGTATATACAATGAGCAGTTCTTC.

This clonotype was counted ten times or more. The chain combines TRBV7-9 with TRBJ1-4; 8 bases are shared with TRBD1. The CDR3 runs 14 residues. Germline lookup yields CDR1 SEHNR and CDR2 FQNEAQ (reference sequence). J gave up 6 bases and V 3 bases, and 3 bases lay outside the gene matches. The CDR3 reads CASSFQGADEKLFF. As DNA, the CDR3 is TGTGCCAGCAGCTTCCAGGGGGCAGATGAAAAACTGTTTTTT.

The table lists this clonotype with many counts. The chain carries TRBV12-3 or TRBV12-4 and TRBJ2-2; D perhaps matches TRBD1 (6 bases). Deletions cut 3 bases from V and 3 bases from J, with 11 bases between. The CDR3 spans 15 residues. The CDR3 loop is CASSLAGGDTGELFF. DNA for the CDR3: TGTGCCAGCAGTTTGGCTGGGGGCGACACCGGGGAGCTGTTTTTT.

This clonotype was recorded a few times. The rearrangement joins TRBV7-3 to TRBJ1-1; 9 bases fit TRBD1. The CDR3 loop spans 14 amino acids. Per germline, CDR1 SGHTA and CDR2 FQGTGA. Germline trimming cut 5 bases from V and 4 bases from J; bases unmatched to any gene: 5. In DNA form, the CDR3 reads TGTGCCAGCAGCCCCGGACAGGGGTCCACTGAAGCTTTCTTT. Its protein product is CASSPGQGSTEAFF.

Ten or more counts support this clonotype. The chain couples TRBV10-3 to TRBJ2-6; tentative D call: TRBD2 (5 bases). The CDR3 runs to 17 residues. The germline V gene has CDR1 ENHRY and CDR2 SYGVKD. V lost 0 bases, J lost 1 base, and 10 bases lay in between. The CDR3, as DNA: TGTGCCATCAGTGAGTCGGCAGGCGGGTCTGGGGCCAACGTCCTGACTTTC. It yields the protein CAISESAGGSGANVLTF.

This clonotype has a count of ten or more. This chain connects TRBV5-1 to TRBJ1-2; 8 bases map to TRBD1. Germline V gene sequence: CDR1 SGHRS, CDR2 YFSETQ. V shed 3 bases and J 3 bases; nucleotides not matched to a gene: 7. The CDR3 covers 15 residues. The DNA of the CDR3 is TGCGCCAGCAGCTCGGGACAGGCGGAGGACTATGGCTACACCTTC. Encoded protein: CASSSGQAEDYGYTF.

In its sample, this clonotype was seen many times. V and J are TRBV20-1 and TRBJ1-5; D might be TRBD1 (6 bases). CDR3 length equals 13 residues. Germline V gene sequence: CDR1 DFQATT, CDR2 SNEGSKA (reference sequence). V lost 1 base, J lost 9 bases, and 13 bases lay in between. Written as DNA, the CDR3 is TGCAGTGCTAGAGGGGGGCCGAGCGTGCCCCAGCATTTT. Translating gives CSARGGPSVPQHF.

The chain employs TRBV4-2 and TRBJ2-3; 12 bases are a match to TRBD2. Germline lookup yields CDR1 LGHNA and CDR2 YNFKEQ. CDR3 length: 22 residues. V was pared by 0 bases and J by 6 bases, with 22 bases of the junction left unmatched. This CDR3 is CASSQDHRAGLRTSGVRDTQYF. The DNA for the CDR3 is TGTGCCAGCAGCCAAGATCACCGGGCAGGACTCCGGACTAGCGGGGTTCGGGATACGCAGTATTTT.

The rearrangement joins TRBV5-1 to TRBJ2-7; D remains unclear. This CDR3 region has 14 residues. Germline CDR1 and CDR2: SGHRS and YFSETQ. Trimming removed 0 bases from V and 2 bases from J, with 9 bases in between. CDR3 sequence (DNA): TGCGCCAGCAGCTTGGGGCAAGTAACCTACGAGCAGTACTTC. Amino acid sequence: CASSLGQVTYEQYF. The variable domain in full, completed from reference TRBV5-1 and TRBJ2-7, reads KAGVTQTPRYLIKTRGQQVTLSCSPISGHRSVSWYQQTPGQGLQFLFEYFSETQRNKGNFPGRFSGRQFSNSRSEMNVSTLELGDSALYLCASSLGQVTYEQYFGPGTRLTVT.

The rearrangement links TRBV10-1 to TRBJ2-1; no firm D call. This CDR3 contains 14 residues. CDR1 and CDR2 from the germline V gene are WNHNN and SYGVQD (reference sequence). V was cut by 3 bases and J by 5 bases, with 11 bases left in between. CDR3 amino acids: CASSDGSHHNEQFF. DNA of the CDR3: TGCGCCAGCAGTGATGGGTCCCACCACAATGAGCAGTTCTTC.

This clonotype was recorded at least ten times. The J gene is TRBJ1-2, the V gene TRBV20-1; D uncertain. The germline V and J ends were trimmed by 0 bases and 5 bases, with 13 bases remaining between them. CDR1 and CDR2 (germline): DFQATT, SNEGSKA (reference sequence). The CDR3 has 14 residues. This CDR3 is CSARDRPGRYGYTF. CDR3 coding DNA: TGCAGTGCTAGAGATAGACCGGGTCGTTATGGCTACACCTTC.

This clonotype was counted many times. The chain carries TRBV10-2 and TRBJ2-7; TRBD1 aligns across 9 bases. The J segment lost 5 bases and the V segment lost 6 bases, leaving 8 bases of the junction unmatched. Per the germline V gene, CDR1 is WSHSY and CDR2 is SAAADI. CDR3 length equals 14 residues. The CDR3 loop is CASSPGQGPNEQYF. In nucleotides, the CDR3 is TGCGCCAGCAGCCCGGGACAGGGTCCGAACGAGCAGTACTTC.

This clonotype was counted once. The rearrangement links TRBV6-1 to TRBJ1-1; 9 nucleotides align to TRBD1. CDR1 is MNHNS, CDR2 SASEGT, per germline. V gave up 7 bases and J gave up 3 bases; unmatched junction bases: 12. The CDR3 has 16 residues. The CDR3 spells CASILDRRTGDTEAFF. CDR3 sequence (DNA): TGTGCCAGCATCCTCGACAGGCGGACAGGGGACACTGAAGCTTTCTTT.